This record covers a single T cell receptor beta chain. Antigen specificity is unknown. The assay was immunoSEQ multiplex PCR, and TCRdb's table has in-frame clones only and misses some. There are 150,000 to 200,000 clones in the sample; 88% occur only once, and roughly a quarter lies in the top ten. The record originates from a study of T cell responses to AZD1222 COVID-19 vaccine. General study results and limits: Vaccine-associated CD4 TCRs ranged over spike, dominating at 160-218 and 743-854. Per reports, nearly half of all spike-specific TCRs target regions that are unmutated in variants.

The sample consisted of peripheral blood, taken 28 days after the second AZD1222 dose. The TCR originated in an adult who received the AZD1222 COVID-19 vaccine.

CDR3 in amino acids: CASLTSGSSYNEQFF. The CDR3 DNA is TGTGCCAGCTTGACTAGCGGGTCCTCCTACAATGAGCAGTTCTTC. This rearrangement joins TRBV7-2 to TRBJ2-1; 10 nucleotides match TRBD2. This CDR3 is 15 amino acids long. CDR1 is SGHTA, CDR2 FQGNSA, per germline. With 8 bases clipped from V and 0 bases from J, the junction kept 4 bases outside the gene matches.